Listed below are T cell receptor beta chains from one sample, sequenced in a study of T cell responses to AZD1222 COVID-19 vaccine. Libraries were prepared by immunoSEQ multiplex PCR; TCRdb keeps only in-frame clonotypes and omits some of them. Counted here are roughly 75,000 clones, about 83% occurring once; the ten biggest clones make up 8% to 10%. This material consisted of peripheral blood, taken on day 0 of AZD1222 vaccination. These receptors were collected from an adult in good health. Each CDR3 is given with its conserved first and last residue.

>14|TRBV6-4|TRBJ2-2
CASSLAGGTGELFF
>15|TRBV6-5|TRBJ2-1
CASSLGSGNYNEQFF
>15|TRBV2|TRBJ1-5
CATQGEPLPNQPQHF
>15|TRBV5-4|TRBJ2-1
CASSYAGGRRNEQFF
>14|TRBV28|TRBJ1-2
CASTPQGSYYGYTF
>14|TRBV6-2/TRBV6-3|TRBJ1-2
CASSHRTETYGYTF
>14|TRBV2|TRBJ1-2
CASSEQGKKAGYTF
>15|TRBV28|TRBJ2-7
CASSATWGSTYEQYF
>11|TRBV28|TRBJ2-3
CASSLTDTQYF
>14|TRBV11-2|TRBJ1-1
CASSSHRGRTEAFF
>15|TRBV2|TRBJ1-6
CASSSQGPDNSPLHF
>17|TRBV7-6|TRBJ2-7
CASSSSLRRGPGQVQYF
>16|TRBV7-3|TRBJ2-1
CASSLVSSGTNNEQFF
>15|TRBV6-5|TRBJ1-5
CASSYFDRGNQPQHF
>14|TRBV7-9|TRBJ2-1
CASSVLTGGNEQFF
>15|TRBV5-1|TRBJ2-7
CASSDNRDPTYEQYF
>13|TRBV7-2|TRBJ1-5
CASSPNSNQPQHF
>16|TRBV4-2|TRBJ1-6
CASSQDQSVDNSPLHF